This TCR beta chain was captured in a study of shared clonotypes between healthy human individuals (dated by TCRdb to about 2020). Concerning the study at large: Three men and two women, aged 18 to 49 years, made up the cohort. Each donor's leukapheresis produced roughly between roughly 0.94 and 9.5 billion PBMCs. Libraries were prepared and TCR repertoires were sequenced by different laboratories using diverse techniques, in order to increase sequencing depth and limit assay-specific biases. To estimate repertoire size and how much clonotypes are shared between individuals, the study performed deep sequencing of blood TCR repertoires from a handful of healthy adults.

Using the deep immunoSEQ assay, multiplex PCR amplified TCR CDR3 regions from genomic DNA. For each cell subset, the extracted genomic DNA was distributed evenly across all wells of several immunoSEQ 96-well plates, and each plate served as one replicate. For unsorted PBMC, each replicate PCR was loaded with approximately 330 ng genomic DNA, equivalent to around 30,000 T cell genomes. Ten immunoSEQ deep assay plates were used to sequence unsorted PBMC genomic DNA. Purified libraries were quantified with a Qubit 3.0 fluorometer, sized on a Bioanalyzer 2100, and re-quantified with the KAPA Library Quantification kit. Every immunoSEQ 96-well plate was sequenced on a dedicated single-read 150-cycle Illumina NextSeq 550 flow cell. The paper's data handling went like this. Because only junctional sequences without quality scores were contained in the immunoSEQ output, filtering matching that applied to full-length reads could not be performed. To assign V/J genes and CDR3, sequences were annotated using PyIR, a Python wrapper for IgBLAST v1.9, with IMGT germline references. Any read was removed if the V/J assignment was weak (E-value above 1e-6), the CDR3 was missing, or the read contained stop codons, out-of-frame junctions, or ambiguous translated residues. A V3J clonotype was defined by an identical inferred V gene, J gene, and CDR3 amino acid sequence. Percentage overlap between repertoires was calculated by dividing the number of shared unique clonotypes by the size of the smaller repertoire. RTK rarefaction, the Chao1 estimator, and Recon v2.1 estimates of unobserved clonotypes were used to assess repertoire richness. The clones in this table, taken by TCRdb from immuneACCESS, are in-frame only. Not every clone is retained; where verified, under half of the shortfall comes from an unresolved V gene, and the cause of the rest is unknown. Clone size and V and J calls were adopted from that table, with D and trimming inferred from the DNA. This sample comprises about 510,000 clones, approximately 79% of them detected only once. The top ten constitute 9.5% to 15% of the sample.

Healthy HIV-negative adults with no recently reported acute infections or vaccinations were included as donors. Every donor was a Caucasian adult living in Nashville, Tennessee, USA. For unsorted samples, around 90 million PBMCs were counted, and genomic DNA was extracted using the QIAamp DNA Blood Mini kit. Blood was obtained by leukapheresis, after which PBMCs were separated by Ficoll-Histopaque density gradient centrifugation and cryopreserved in liquid nitrogen vapor phase. Results the study describes overall, beyond this receptor: Sampling was restricted to blood, and TCR repertoires in tissue are likely to differ from TCR repertoires in blood. Pairwise subsampling led to the expectation that sequencing depth would affect the degree of clonotype sharing among donors. The genetic and exposure-history diversity represented was limited by the small number of donors.

Concerning this clone: Its antigen is currently not known. No qualities accompany the bases; no much larger clone lies one base away.

This TCR derives from a woman between 40 and 55 years old in good health. Some clones in this sample may be carry-over from other donors' samples. The sequenced sample consisted of PBMCs.

The CDR3 region has the sequence CASSLDRALNYGYTF. In nucleotide form, the sequence is TGTGCCAGCAGCTTAGATCGGGCTCTAAACTATGGCTACACCTTC. In this chain, TRBV7-9 is recombined with TRBJ1-2; no D segment can be confidently identified. From the cysteine through the phenylalanine, the CDR3 covers 15 amino acids. Only the CDR3 region is kept as DNA, spanning 45 bases read in frame from base 1. CDR1 and CDR2 were assigned from the germline V gene (reference sequence) as SEHNR and FQNEAQ. A distance of 11 bases separates the germline ends of V and J, which lose 1 base and 2 bases respectively.